These 3 T cell receptor beta chains share one sample of origin, sequenced in a study of cytomegalovirus exposure and HLA in healthy donors. PCR primers comprised 60 Vbeta and 13 Jbeta primers. The method was immunoSEQ multiplex PCR; TCRdb's version includes in-frame clones alone and lacks a portion of them. The table records approximately 220,000 clones, 82% of them present only once. Sequences were obtained from PBMCs. These receptors were obtained from a man in his forties in good health and CMV-seropositive.

The rearrangement joins TRBV2 to TRBJ1-1; no reliable D call. In germline, CDR1 is SNHLY, CDR2 FYNNEI. The CDR3 spans 13 residues. Trimming removed 1 base from V and 8 bases from J, with 11 bases in between. CDR3 amino acids: CASSEGSSDEAFF. In DNA form, the CDR3 reads TGTGCCAGCAGTGAAGGCTCGAGCGACGAAGCTTTCTTT.

This rearrangement joins TRBV6-6 to TRBJ1-5; 7 nucleotides agree with TRBD1. V trimming: 6 bases; J trimming: 0 bases; junction bases outside the gene matches: 5. The CDR3 is made up of 15 amino acids. CDR1 is MNHNY and CDR2 is SVGAGI in the germline V gene (reference sequence). CDR3 in amino acids: CASSLGQNSNQPQHF. The CDR3 nucleotides read TGTGCCAGCAGCCTGGGACAGAATAGCAATCAGCCCCAGCATTTT.

The rearrangement links TRBV6-5 to TRBJ1-2; D gene ambiguous. V dropped 6 bases and J dropped 2 bases, with 4 bases sitting between them. This CDR3 contains 11 residues. Germline assignment: CDR1 MNHEY and CDR2 SVGAGI. The DNA of the CDR3 is TGTGCCAGCAGCTCGAACTATGGCTACACCTTC. Its protein product is CASSSNYGYTF.